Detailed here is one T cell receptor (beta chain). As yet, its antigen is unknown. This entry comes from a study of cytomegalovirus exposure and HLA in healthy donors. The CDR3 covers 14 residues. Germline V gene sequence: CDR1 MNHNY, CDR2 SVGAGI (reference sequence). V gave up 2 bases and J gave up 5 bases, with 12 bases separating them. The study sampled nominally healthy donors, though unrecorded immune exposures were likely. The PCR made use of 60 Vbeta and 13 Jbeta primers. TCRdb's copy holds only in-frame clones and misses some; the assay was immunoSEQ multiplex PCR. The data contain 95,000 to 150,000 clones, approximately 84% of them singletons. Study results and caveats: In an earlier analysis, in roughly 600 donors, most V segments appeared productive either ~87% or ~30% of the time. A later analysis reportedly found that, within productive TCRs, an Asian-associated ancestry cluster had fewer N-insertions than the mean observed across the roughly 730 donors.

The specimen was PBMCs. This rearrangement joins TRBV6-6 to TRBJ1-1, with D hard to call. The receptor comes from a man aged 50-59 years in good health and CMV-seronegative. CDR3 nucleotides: TGTGCCAGCAGTTACCCCACGGGTGGGACTGAAGCTTTCTTT. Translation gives CASSYPTGGTEAFF.